Reported below is one T cell receptor beta chain. The sample originates from a study of cytomegalovirus exposure and HLA in healthy donors. Study at large: Assignment to the Caucasian-associated ancestry cluster applied to approximately 80% of the approximately 370 genotyped donors.

Per the germline V gene, CDR1 is MGHRA and CDR2 is YSYEKL. The CDR3 is made up of 16 amino acids. The J segment lost 8 bases and the V segment lost 3 bases, leaving 9 bases of the junction unmatched. This PCR relied on a set of 60 Vbeta primers and 13 Jbeta primers. Method: immunoSEQ multiplex PCR; TCRdb's copy keeps in-frame clones and lacks some. The table lists around 90,000 clones, less than 80% of them singletons. This chain links TRBV4-1 with TRBJ2-1; 11 bases map to TRBD1. Material for sequencing was PBMCs. The sequence was obtained from a boy aged 5-17 years in good health and CMV-seropositive. The CDR3 DNA reads as TGCGCCAGCAGCCACAGGGACAGGGGGGGTACACATGAGCAGTTCTTC. This sequence encodes CASSHRDRGGTHEQFF.